The clone carrying this TCR beta chain showed up just once. The entry originates in a study of blood T cell repertoires in COVID-19. Study-wide background: PBMCs, B-cell-depleted T cells, or T cells provided the cDNA or gDNA that made up the material.

Germline trimming cut 6 bases from V and 5 bases from J; bases unmatched to any gene: 6. CDR1 is SNHLY, CDR2 FYNNEI, per germline. The length of the CDR3 is 14 residues. Profiling relied on immunoSEQ multiplex PCR, and the TCRdb table lists in-frame clones only, not all of them. The table has some 120,000 clones, roughly 87% seen once. V gene TRBV2 combines with J gene TRBJ1-5; the match to TRBD1 covers 8 bases. This receptor was obtained from a woman older than 75 with acute or convalescent COVID-19. The sample was peripheral blood. CDR3 sequence reads: CASSQQGGDQPQHF. The CDR3 bases are TGTGCCAGCAGCCAACAGGGGGGGGATCAGCCCCAGCATTTT.